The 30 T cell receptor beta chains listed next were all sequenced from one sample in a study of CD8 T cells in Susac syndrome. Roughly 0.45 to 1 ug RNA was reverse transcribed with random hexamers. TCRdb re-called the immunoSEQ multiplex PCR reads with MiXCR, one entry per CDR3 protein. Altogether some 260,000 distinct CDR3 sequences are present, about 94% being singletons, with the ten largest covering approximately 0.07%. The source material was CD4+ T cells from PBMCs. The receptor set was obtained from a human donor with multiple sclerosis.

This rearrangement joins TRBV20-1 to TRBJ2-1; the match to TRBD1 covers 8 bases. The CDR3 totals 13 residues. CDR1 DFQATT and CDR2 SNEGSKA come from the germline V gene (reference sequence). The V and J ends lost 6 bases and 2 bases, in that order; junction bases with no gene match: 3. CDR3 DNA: TGCAGTGCCGACAGGGGACCCTACAATGAGCAGTTCTTC. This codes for CSADRGPYNEQFF.

CDR3 DNA sequence: TGTGCCAGCACCCCTGGTAGACTTAACTATGGCTACACCTTC. Translating gives CASTPGRLNYGYTF. The gene calls are TRBV14 and TRBJ1-2; D is unresolved. The CDR3 has 14 residues. CDR1 SGHDN and CDR2 FVKESK come from the germline V gene. V lost 7 bases, J lost 1 base, and 13 bases lay in between.

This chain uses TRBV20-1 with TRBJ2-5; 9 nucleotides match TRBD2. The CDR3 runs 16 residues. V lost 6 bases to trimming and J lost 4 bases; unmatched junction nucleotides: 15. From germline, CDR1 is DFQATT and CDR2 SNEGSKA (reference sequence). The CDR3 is CSAQGTSIWVGETQYF. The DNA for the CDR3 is TGCAGTGCCCAGGGGACTAGCATTTGGGTGGGAGAGACCCAGTACTTC.

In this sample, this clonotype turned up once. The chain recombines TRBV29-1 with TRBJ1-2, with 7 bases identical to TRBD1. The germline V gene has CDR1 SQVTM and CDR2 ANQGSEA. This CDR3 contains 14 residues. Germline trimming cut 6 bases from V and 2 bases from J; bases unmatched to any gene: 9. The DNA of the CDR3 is TGCAGCGTAGGACAGGCGACCGCGAACTATGGCTACACCTTC. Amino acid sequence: CSVGQATANYGYTF. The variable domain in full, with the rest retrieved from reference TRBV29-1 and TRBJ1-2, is SAVISQKPSRDICQRGTSLTIQCQVDSQVTMMFWYRQQPGQSLTLIATANQGSEATYESGFVIDKFPISRPNLTFSTLTVSNMSPEDSSIYLCSVGQATANYGYTFGSGTRLTVV.

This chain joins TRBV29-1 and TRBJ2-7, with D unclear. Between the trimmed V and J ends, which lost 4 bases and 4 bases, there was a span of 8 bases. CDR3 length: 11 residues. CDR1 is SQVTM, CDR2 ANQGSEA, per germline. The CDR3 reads CSVGQLYEQYF. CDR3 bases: TGCAGCGTTGGGCAGTTATACGAGCAGTACTTC.

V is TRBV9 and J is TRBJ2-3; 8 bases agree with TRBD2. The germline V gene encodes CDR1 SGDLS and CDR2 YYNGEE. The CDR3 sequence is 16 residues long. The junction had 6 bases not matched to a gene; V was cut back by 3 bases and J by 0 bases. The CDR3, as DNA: TGTGCCAGCAGCGGGGCGGGAGGAGCTAGCACAGATACGCAGTATTTT. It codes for CASSGAGGASTDTQYF.

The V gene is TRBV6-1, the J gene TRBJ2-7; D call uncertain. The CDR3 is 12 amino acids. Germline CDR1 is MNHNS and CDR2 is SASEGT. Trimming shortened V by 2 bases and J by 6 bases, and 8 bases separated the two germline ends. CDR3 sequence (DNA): TGTGCCAGCAGTGAACGCCTCAGCGAGCAGTACGTC. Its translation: CASSERLSEQYV.

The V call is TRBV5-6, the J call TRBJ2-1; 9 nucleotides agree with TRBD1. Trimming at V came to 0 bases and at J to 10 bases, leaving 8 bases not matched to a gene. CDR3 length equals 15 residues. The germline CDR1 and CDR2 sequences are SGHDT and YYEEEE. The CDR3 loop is CASSLGWGQGKEQFF. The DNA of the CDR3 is TGTGCCAGCAGCTTGGGGTGGGGACAGGGTAAAGAGCAGTTCTTC.

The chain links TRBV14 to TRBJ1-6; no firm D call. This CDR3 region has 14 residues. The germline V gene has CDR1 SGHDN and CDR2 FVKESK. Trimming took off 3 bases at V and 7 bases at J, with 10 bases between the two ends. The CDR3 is CASSQGRENSPLHF. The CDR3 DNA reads TGTGCCAGCAGCCAGGGCAGAGAGAATTCACCCCTCCACTTT.

The CDR3 DNA is TGTGCCAGCAGACAGGAGCTTGGCAATTCACCCCTCCACTTT. Its protein product is CASRQELGNSPLHF. J is TRBJ1-6 and V is TRBV6-4; D might be TRBD1 (5 bases). From germline, CDR1 is MRHNA and CDR2 SNTAGT. The CDR3 has 14 residues. The germline V and J ends were trimmed by 6 bases and 7 bases, with 13 bases remaining between them.

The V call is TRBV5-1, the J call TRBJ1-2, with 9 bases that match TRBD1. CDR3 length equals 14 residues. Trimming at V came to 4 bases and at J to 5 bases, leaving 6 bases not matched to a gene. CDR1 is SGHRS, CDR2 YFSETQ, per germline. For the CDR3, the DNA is TGCGCCAGCAGCACGACGACAGGGGGTTATGGCTACACCTTC. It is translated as CASSTTTGGYGYTF.

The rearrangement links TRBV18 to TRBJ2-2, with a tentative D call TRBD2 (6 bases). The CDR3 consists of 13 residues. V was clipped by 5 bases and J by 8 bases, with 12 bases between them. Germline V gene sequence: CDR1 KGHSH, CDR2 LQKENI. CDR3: CASSTREIGELFF. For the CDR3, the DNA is TGTGCCAGCTCAACCCGGGAGATTGGGGAGCTGTTTTTT.

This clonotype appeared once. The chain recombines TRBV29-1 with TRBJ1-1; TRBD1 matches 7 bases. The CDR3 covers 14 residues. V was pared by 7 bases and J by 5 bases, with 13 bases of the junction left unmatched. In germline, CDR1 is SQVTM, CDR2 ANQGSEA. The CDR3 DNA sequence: TGCAGCGACCTACCGACAGGGAGGGAAACTGAAGCTTTCTTT. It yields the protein CSDLPTGRETEAFF. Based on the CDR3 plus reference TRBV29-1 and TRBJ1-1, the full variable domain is SAVISQKPSRDICQRGTSLTIQCQVDSQVTMMFWYRQQPGQSLTLIATANQGSEATYESGFVIDKFPISRPNLTFSTLTVSNMSPEDSSIYLCSDLPTGRETEAFFGQGTRLTVV.

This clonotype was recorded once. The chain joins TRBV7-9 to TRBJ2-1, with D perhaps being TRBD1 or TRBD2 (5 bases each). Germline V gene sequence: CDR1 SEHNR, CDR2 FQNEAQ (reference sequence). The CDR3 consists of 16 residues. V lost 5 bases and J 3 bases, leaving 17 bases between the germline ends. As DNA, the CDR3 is TGTGCCAGCAGCCAGATACGGGACGGAGTCTACAATGAGCAGTTCTTC. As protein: CASSQIRDGVYNEQFF.

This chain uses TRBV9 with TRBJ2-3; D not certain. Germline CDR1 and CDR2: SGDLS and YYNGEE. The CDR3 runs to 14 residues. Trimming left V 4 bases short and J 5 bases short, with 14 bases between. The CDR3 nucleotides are TGTGCCAGCAGCCCATGGTTCGGAATAGATACGCAGTATTTT. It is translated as CASSPWFGIDTQYF.

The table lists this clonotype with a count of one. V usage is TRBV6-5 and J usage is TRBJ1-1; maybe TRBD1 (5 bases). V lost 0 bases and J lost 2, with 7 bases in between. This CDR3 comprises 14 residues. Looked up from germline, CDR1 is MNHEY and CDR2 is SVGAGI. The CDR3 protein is CASSYSRDNTEAFF. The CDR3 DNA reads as TGTGCCAGCAGTTACTCCAGGGACAACACTGAAGCTTTCTTT.

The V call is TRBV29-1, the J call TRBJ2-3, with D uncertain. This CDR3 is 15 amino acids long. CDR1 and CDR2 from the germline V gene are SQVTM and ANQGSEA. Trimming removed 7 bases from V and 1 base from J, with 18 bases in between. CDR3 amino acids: CSAAVSGQGTDTQYF. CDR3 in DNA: TGCAGCGCTGCCGTGAGTGGGCAGGGCACAGATACGCAGTATTTT.

Here the CDR3 reads CASSQRNGLGLGGTQYF. DNA of the CDR3: TGTGCCAGCAGCCAGAGGAACGGTTTGGGATTAGGAGGTACGCAGTATTTT. The gene calls are TRBV14 and TRBJ2-3; tentatively, D is TRBD2 (5 bases). V was trimmed by 3 bases and J by 8 bases, leaving 24 bases between them. CDR3 length equals 17 residues. Germline assignment: CDR1 SGHDN and CDR2 FVKESK.

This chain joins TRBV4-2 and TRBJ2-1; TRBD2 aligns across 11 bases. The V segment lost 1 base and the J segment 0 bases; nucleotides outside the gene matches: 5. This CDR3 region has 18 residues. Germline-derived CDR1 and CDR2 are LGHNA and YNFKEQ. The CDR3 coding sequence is TGTGCCAGCAGCCAAGGATGGGGGACTAGCGGCTCCTACAATGAGCAGTTCTTC. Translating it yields CASSQGWGTSGSYNEQFF.

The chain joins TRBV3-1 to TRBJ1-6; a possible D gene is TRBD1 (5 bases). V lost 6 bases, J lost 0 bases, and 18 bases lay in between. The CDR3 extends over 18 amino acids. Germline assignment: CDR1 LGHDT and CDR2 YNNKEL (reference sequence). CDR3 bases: TGTGCCAGCAGTTATAGGGGAATCTTGAGCTCCTATAATTCACCCCTCCACTTT. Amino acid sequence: CASSYRGILSSYNSPLHF.

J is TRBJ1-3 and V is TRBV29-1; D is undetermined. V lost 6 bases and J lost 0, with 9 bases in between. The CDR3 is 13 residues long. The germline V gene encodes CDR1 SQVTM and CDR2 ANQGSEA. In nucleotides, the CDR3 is TGCAGCGTGGCACTTCTCTCTGGAAACACCATATATTTT. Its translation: CSVALLSGNTIYF.

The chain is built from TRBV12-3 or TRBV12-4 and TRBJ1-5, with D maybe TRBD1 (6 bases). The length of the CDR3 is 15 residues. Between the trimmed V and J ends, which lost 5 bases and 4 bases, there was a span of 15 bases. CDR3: CASSPQGRGNQPQHF. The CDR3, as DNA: TGTGCCAGCAGTCCACAGGGTCGGGGAAATCAGCCCCAGCATTTT.

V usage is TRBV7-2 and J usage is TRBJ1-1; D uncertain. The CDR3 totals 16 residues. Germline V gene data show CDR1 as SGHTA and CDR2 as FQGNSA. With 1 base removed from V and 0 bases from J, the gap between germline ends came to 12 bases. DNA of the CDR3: TGTGCCAGCAGCTTAGTCCCGTGGACGGTGAACACTGAAGCTTTCTTT. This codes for CASSLVPWTVNTEAFF.

The CDR3 protein is CASAPLTDTQYF. CDR3 nucleotides: TGTGCCAGCGCTCCCCTCACAGATACGCAGTATTTT. V and J are TRBV2 and TRBJ2-3, with D unclear. The CDR3 is 12 amino acids. Trimming stripped 8 bases from V and 2 bases from J, with 8 bases between. Per germline, CDR1 SNHLY and CDR2 FYNNEI.

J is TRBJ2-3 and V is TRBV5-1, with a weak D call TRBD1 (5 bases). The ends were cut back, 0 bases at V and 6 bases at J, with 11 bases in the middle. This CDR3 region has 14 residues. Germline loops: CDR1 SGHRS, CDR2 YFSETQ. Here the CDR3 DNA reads TGCGCCAGCAGCTTGGCCCAGGGTCGCGATACGCAGTATTTT. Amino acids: CASSLAQGRDTQYF. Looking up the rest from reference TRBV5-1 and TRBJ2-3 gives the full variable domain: KAGVTQTPRYLIKTRGQQVTLSCSPISGHRSVSWYQQTPGQGLQFLFEYFSETQRNKGNFPGRFSGRQFSNSRSEMNVSTLELGDSALYLCASSLAQGRDTQYFGPGTRLTVL.

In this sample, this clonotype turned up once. As DNA, the CDR3 is TGTGCCAGCAGTTTAAGGCTAGCGGGGAAGGGGGAGACCCAGTACTTC. Translating it yields CASSLRLAGKGETQYF. The gene calls are TRBV28 and TRBJ2-5, with 9 bases aligning to TRBD2. V shed 2 bases, J shed 5 bases, and the junction held 9 bases outside the gene matches. Per germline, CDR1 MDHEN and CDR2 SYDVKM. The length of the CDR3 is 16 residues.

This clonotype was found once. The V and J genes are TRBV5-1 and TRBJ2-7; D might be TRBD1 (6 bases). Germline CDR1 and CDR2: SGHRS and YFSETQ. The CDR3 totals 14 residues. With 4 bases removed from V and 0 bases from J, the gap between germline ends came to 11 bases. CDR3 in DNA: TGCGCCAGCAGCGGAGGACAGTCCTCCTACGAGCAGTACTTC. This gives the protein CASSGGQSSYEQYF. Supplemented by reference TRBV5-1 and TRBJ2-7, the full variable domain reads KAGVTQTPRYLIKTRGQQVTLSCSPISGHRSVSWYQQTPGQGLQFLFEYFSETQRNKGNFPGRFSGRQFSNSRSEMNVSTLELGDSALYLCASSGGQSSYEQYFGPGTRLTVT.

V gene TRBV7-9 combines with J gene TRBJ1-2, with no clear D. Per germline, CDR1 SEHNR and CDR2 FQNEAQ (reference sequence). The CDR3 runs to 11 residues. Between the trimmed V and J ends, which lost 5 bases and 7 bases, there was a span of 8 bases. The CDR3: CASSPGSGYTF. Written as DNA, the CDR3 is TGTGCCAGCAGCCCCGGAAGTGGCTACACCTTC.

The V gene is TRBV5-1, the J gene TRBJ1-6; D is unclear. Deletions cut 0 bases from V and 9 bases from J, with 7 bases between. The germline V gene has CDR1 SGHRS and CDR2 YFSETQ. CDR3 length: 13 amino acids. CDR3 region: CASSLVGRSPLHF. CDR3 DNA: TGCGCCAGCAGCTTGGTAGGGCGTTCACCCCTCCACTTT.

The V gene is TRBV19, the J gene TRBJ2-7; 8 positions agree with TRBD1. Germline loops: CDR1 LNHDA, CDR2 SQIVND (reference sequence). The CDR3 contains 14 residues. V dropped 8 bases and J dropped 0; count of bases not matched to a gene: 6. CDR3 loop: CASQEQGASYEQYF. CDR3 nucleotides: TGTGCCAGTCAAGAGCAGGGGGCCTCCTACGAGCAGTACTTC.